This T cell receptor (beta chain) was recovered during a study of blood T cell repertoires in COVID-19. Some clones are missing from TCRdb's copy, which holds only in-frame ones; the method was immunoSEQ multiplex PCR. The repertoire holds 200,000 to 250,000 clones, with approximately 88% as singletons. Enrolled through a virtual design, the participants were between roughly 18 and 90 years of age and came from approximately 25 US areas. The CDR3 has 14 residues. V was pared by 0 bases and J by 5 bases, with 10 bases between. The germline gives CDR1 SEHNR, CDR2 FQNEAQ (reference sequence). In the case of this clone: Additional DNA sequences in this sample encode the identical CDR3.

The sample comprised PBMCs or T cells enriched from blood (not recorded which). The clonotype was recovered from a young woman who had been exposed to COVID-19. J is TRBJ2-5 and V is TRBV7-9; the D gene is possibly TRBD1 (7 bases). The CDR3 spells CASSLAGGQETQYF. The CDR3, as DNA: TGTGCCAGCAGCTTAGCGGGGGGACAGGAGACCCAGTACTTC.